This paragraph reports one TCR beta chain. What it recognizes is unknown. CD8+ and CD4+ T cells circulating in blood were sequenced for TCR beta. The patients serving as multiple sclerosis controls were treatment-naive. They had stable or active relapsing-remitting disease and fulfilled revised McDonald criteria. TEMRA cells were FACS-enriched and CD8+ and CD4+ T cells negatively isolated. These data come from a study of CD8 T cells in Susac syndrome. Study results and caveats: In its TCR sequencing and HLA analysis, the study acknowledged that the number of individuals was relatively small.

Trimming shortened V by 2 bases and J by 8 bases, and 7 bases separated the two germline ends. Germline loops: CDR1 SNHLY, CDR2 FYNNEI. CDR3 length: 12 residues. An input of roughly 0.5 to 1 ug of RNA was subjected to reverse transcription using random hexamers. TCRdb independently ran MiXCR on the immunoSEQ multiplex PCR reads; one entry per CDR3 protein. Found here are around 130,000 distinct CDR3 sequences, about 90% of them singletons; the top ten hold 0.2% to 0.25%. The clonotype was recovered from a human donor with multiple sclerosis. The sequenced material came from CD8+ T cells from PBMCs. V and J are TRBV2 and TRBJ2-1; D is unresolved. CDR3 nucleotide sequence: TGTGCCAGCAGTGAACAGCCCGATGAGCAGTTCTTC. It codes for CASSEQPDEQFF.